This is a list of T cell receptor beta chains from one sample in a study of blood T cells in healthy people across ages. One entry per CDR3 protein results from TCRdb running MiXCR on the 5' RACE reads. The sample comprises 800,000 to 950,000 distinct CDR3 sequences, 25% to 35% of which are singletons, and roughly 10% rests with the top ten. These data were also filed under a second study, of T cells of mothers and their children.

The specimen sequenced was blood. The receptors here all came from a middle-aged woman in good health. CDR3s include the opening cysteine and the closing phenylalanine or tryptophan. The D gene is left open where the match is weak. Size values are once, few and many counts, or a class for expanded clones, and some rows have none.

d_call: TRBD2
j_call: TRBJ2-3
v_call: TRBV28
clone_size: NA
cdr3_aa: CASNSLAVTSTDTQYF
cdr3_nt: TGTGCCAGCAATTCCCTAGCGGTCACTAGCACAGATACGCAGTATTTT

d_call: NA
j_call: TRBJ1-1
v_call: TRBV18
clone_size: many
cdr3_aa: CASSPGEVALNTEAFF
cdr3_nt: TGTGCCAGCTCACCAGGCGAGGTGGCACTGAACACTGAAGCTTTCTTT

d_call: NA
j_call: TRBJ2-3
v_call: TRBV5-1
clone_size: NA
cdr3_aa: CASSLGANGRTDTQYF
cdr3_nt: TGCGCCAGCAGCTTGGGGGCCAATGGACGCACAGATACGCAGTATTTT

d_call: TRBD2
j_call: TRBJ2-7
v_call: TRBV12-3/TRBV12-4
clone_size: many
cdr3_aa: CASSFRLAGIFYEQYF
cdr3_nt: TGTGCCAGCAGTTTTAGGCTAGCGGGGATTTTTTACGAGCAGTACTTC

d_call: NA
j_call: TRBJ2-3
v_call: TRBV12-5
clone_size: NA
cdr3_aa: CASGLRGESGYTDTQYF
cdr3_nt: TGTGCTAGTGGTTTAAGGGGGGAGTCAGGGTACACAGATACGCAGTATTTT

d_call: NA
j_call: TRBJ1-3
v_call: TRBV6-6
clone_size: NA
cdr3_aa: CASSYTDIATIYF
cdr3_nt: TGTGCCAGCAGTTACACGGACATTGCCACCATATATTTT

d_call: NA
j_call: TRBJ1-5
v_call: TRBV20-1
clone_size: few
cdr3_aa: CSASSGPDQPQHF
cdr3_nt: TGCAGTGCTAGCTCGGGGCCCGATCAGCCCCAGCATTTT

d_call: TRBD1
j_call: TRBJ1-2
v_call: TRBV24-1
clone_size: NA
cdr3_aa: CATSSDRAFYGYTF
cdr3_nt: TGTGCCACCTCCTCGGACAGGGCCTTCTATGGCTACACCTTC

d_call: NA
j_call: TRBJ2-7
v_call: TRBV12-3/TRBV12-4
clone_size: NA
cdr3_aa: CASIPNGRQGTYEQCF
cdr3_nt: TGTGCCAGCATTCCTAACGGTCGCCAGGGTACCTACGAGCAGTGCTTC

d_call: TRBD2
j_call: TRBJ2-7
v_call: TRBV5-1
clone_size: many
cdr3_aa: CASSYYPGTRANEQYF
cdr3_nt: TGCGCCAGCAGCTACTACCCCGGGACTAGGGCAAACGAGCAGTACTTC

d_call: TRBD2
j_call: TRBJ2-3
v_call: TRBV10-3
clone_size: many
cdr3_aa: CAISERQGLAGDTDTQYF
cdr3_nt: TGTGCCATCAGTGAGCGGCAAGGACTAGCGGGGGACACAGATACGCAGTATTTT

d_call: NA
j_call: TRBJ1-2
v_call: TRBV29-1
clone_size: NA
cdr3_aa: CSVSHSVRDYGYTF
cdr3_nt: TGCAGCGTTTCTCACAGTGTTAGAGACTATGGCTACACCTTC

d_call: TRBD2
j_call: TRBJ2-3
v_call: TRBV18
clone_size: few
cdr3_aa: CASSPLAGLSGDTQYF
cdr3_nt: TGTGCCAGCTCACCATTAGCGGGGCTCTCAGGAGATACGCAGTATTTT

d_call: NA
j_call: TRBJ2-3
v_call: TRBV9
clone_size: NA
cdr3_aa: CASSVRTTADTQYF
cdr3_nt: TGTGCCAGCAGCGTTAGGACCACGGCCGATACGCAGTATTTT

d_call: TRBD1
j_call: TRBJ2-1
v_call: TRBV27
clone_size: few
cdr3_aa: CASSPGQGAYEQFF
cdr3_nt: TGTGCCAGCAGTCCGGGACAGGGGGCCTATGAGCAGTTCTTC

d_call: NA
j_call: TRBJ2-4
v_call: TRBV29-1
clone_size: many
cdr3_aa: CSVDGPNEDLAKNIQYF
cdr3_nt: TGCAGCGTTGACGGCCCAAACGAGGATTTAGCCAAAAACATTCAGTACTTC

d_call: NA
j_call: TRBJ1-1
v_call: TRBV19
clone_size: NA
cdr3_aa: CASSMGRGPIQNTEAFF
cdr3_nt: TGTGCCAGTAGTATGGGCAGGGGCCCTATTCAGAACACTGAAGCTTTCTTT

d_call: NA
j_call: TRBJ2-7
v_call: TRBV12-3/TRBV12-4
clone_size: NA
cdr3_aa: CASSVAKGRYEQYF
cdr3_nt: TGTGCCAGCAGTGTAGCTAAGGGCCGCTACGAGCAGTACTTC

d_call: TRBD1
j_call: TRBJ1-2
v_call: TRBV27
clone_size: few
cdr3_aa: CASSLASTGIYGYTF
cdr3_nt: TGTGCCAGCAGTTTAGCTTCGACAGGGATCTATGGCTACACCTTC

d_call: NA
j_call: TRBJ2-5
v_call: TRBV6-2/TRBV6-3
clone_size: many
cdr3_aa: CASTDGWQETQYF
cdr3_nt: TGTGCCAGCACTGACGGCTGGCAAGAGACCCAGTACTTC

d_call: NA
j_call: TRBJ1-2
v_call: TRBV14
clone_size: few
cdr3_aa: CASSQFRDGLYGYTF
cdr3_nt: TGTGCCAGCAGCCAATTCCGGGACGGTCTCTATGGCTACACCTTC

d_call: TRBD2
j_call: TRBJ2-5
v_call: TRBV7-2
clone_size: NA
cdr3_aa: CASSLSPGTSGGPPYF
cdr3_nt: TGTGCCAGCAGCTTAAGCCCCGGGACTAGCGGGGGGCCCCCGTACTTC

d_call: TRBD2
j_call: TRBJ2-1
v_call: TRBV6-1
clone_size: NA
cdr3_aa: CASSALAGRTYNEQFF
cdr3_nt: TGTGCCAGCAGTGCTCTAGCGGGGAGAACCTACAATGAGCAGTTCTTC